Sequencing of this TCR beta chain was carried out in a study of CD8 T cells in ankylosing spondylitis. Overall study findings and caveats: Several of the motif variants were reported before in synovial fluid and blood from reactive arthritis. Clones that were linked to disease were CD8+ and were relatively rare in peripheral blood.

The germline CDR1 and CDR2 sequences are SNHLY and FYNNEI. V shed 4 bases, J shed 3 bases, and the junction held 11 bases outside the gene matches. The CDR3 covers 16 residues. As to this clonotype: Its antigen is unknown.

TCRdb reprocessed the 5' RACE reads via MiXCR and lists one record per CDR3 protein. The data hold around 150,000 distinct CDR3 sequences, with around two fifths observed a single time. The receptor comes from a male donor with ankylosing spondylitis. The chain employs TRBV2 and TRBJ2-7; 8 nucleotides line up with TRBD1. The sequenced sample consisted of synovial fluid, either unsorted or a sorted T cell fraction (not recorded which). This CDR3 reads CASSGYPGQEDYEQYF. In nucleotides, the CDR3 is TGTGCCAGCAGTGGGTACCCGGGACAGGAAGACTACGAGCAGTACTTC.